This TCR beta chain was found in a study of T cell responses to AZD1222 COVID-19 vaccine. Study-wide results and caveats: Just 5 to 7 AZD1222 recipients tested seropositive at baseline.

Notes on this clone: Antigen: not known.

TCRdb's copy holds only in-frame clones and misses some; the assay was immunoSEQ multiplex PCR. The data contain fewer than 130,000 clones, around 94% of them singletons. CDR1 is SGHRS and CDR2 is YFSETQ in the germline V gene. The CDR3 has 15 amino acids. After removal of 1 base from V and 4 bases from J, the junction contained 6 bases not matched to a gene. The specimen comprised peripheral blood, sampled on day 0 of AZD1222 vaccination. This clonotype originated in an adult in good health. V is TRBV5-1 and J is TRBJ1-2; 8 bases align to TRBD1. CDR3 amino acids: CASSLTGGGSYGYTF. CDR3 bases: TGCGCCAGCAGCTTGACAGGGGGAGGGAGCTATGGCTACACCTTC.